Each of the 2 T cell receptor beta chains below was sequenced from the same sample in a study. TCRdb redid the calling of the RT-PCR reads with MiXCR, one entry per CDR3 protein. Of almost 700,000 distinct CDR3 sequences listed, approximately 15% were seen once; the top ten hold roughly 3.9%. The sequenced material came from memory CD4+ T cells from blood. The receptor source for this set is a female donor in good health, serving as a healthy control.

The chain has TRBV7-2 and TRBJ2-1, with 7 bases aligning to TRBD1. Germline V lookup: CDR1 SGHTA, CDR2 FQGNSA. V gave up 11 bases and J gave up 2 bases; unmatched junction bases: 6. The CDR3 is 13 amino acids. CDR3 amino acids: CASRGRAYNEQFF. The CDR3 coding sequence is TGTGCCTCCAGGGGGAGAGCCTACAATGAGCAGTTCTTC.

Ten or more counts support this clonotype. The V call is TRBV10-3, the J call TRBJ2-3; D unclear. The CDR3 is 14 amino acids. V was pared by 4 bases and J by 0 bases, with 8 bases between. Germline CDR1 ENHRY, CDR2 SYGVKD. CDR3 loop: CAISGSLSTDTQYF. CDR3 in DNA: TGTGCCATCAGTGGCAGCCTTAGCACAGATACGCAGTATTTT.